This T cell receptor (beta chain) was sequenced during a study of cytomegalovirus exposure and HLA in healthy donors. Notes on the study in general: In terms of immune exposure information, only CMV serostatus was available. Other equally common chains were less clonally expanded than HLA-associated TCR beta chains, a later analysis showed.

CDR1 and CDR2 (germline): MNHEY, SMNVEV (reference sequence). The V and J ends lost 0 bases and 0 bases, in that order; junction bases with no gene match: 17. The CDR3 runs to 21 residues. A multiplex PCR was run with 60 Vbeta primers and 13 Jbeta primers. This table comes from immunoSEQ multiplex PCR, and its TCRdb copy is limited to in-frame clones, with some not included. The sample records roughly 180,000 clones, less than 90% being singletons. Comment on this clone: Its antigen is undetermined.

V gene TRBV27 combines with J gene TRBJ2-3; 8 bases agree with TRBD2. Material for sequencing was PBMCs. The sequence was collected from a man aged 30 to 39 in good health and CMV-seronegative. This CDR3 reads CASSLSSWGSGGETSTDTQYF. CDR3 bases: TGTGCCAGCAGTTTATCGTCTTGGGGTTCGGGGGGGGAAACGAGCACAGATACGCAGTATTTT.